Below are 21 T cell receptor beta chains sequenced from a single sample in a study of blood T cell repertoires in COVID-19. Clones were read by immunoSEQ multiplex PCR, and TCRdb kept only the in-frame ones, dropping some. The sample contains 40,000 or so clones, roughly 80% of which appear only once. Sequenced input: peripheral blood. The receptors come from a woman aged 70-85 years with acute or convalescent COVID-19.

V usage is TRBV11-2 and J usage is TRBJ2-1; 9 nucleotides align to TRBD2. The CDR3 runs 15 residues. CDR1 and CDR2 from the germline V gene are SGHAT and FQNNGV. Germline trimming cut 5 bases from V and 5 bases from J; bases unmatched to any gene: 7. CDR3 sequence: CASSPLAGYDNEQFF. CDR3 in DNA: TGTGCCAGCAGCCCTCTAGCGGGATACGACAATGAGCAGTTCTTC. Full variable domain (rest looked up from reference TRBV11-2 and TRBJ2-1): EAGVAQSPRYKIIEKRQSVAFWCNPISGHATLYWYQQILGQGPKLLIQFQNNGVVDDSQLPKDRFSAERLKGVDSTLKIQPAKLEDSAVYLCASSPLAGYDNEQFFGPGTRLTVL.

CDR3 in DNA: TGTGCCAGCACTACAGGAGGGTCGTATAGCAATCAGCCCCAGCATTTT. Protein sequence: CASTTGGSYSNQPQHF. The rearrangement joins TRBV28 to TRBJ1-5; D possibly corresponds to TRBD1 (5 bases). From germline, CDR1 is MDHEN and CDR2 SYDVKM. V lost 7 bases and J 0 bases, leaving 16 bases between the germline ends. The CDR3 is 16 residues long. Based on the CDR3 plus reference TRBV28 and TRBJ1-5, the full variable domain is DVKVTQSSRYLVKRTGEKVFLECVQDMDHENMFWYRQDPGLGLRLIYFSYDVKMKEKGDIPEGYSVSREKKERFSLILESASTNQTSMYLCASTTGGSYSNQPQHFGDGTRLSIL.

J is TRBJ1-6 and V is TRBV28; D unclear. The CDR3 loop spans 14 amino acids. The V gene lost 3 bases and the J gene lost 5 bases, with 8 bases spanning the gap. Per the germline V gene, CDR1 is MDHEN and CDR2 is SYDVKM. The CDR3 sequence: CASSFPGNNSPLHF. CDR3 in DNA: TGTGCCAGCAGTTTTCCGGGAAATAATTCACCCCTCCACTTT. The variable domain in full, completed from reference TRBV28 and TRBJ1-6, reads DVKVTQSSRYLVKRTGEKVFLECVQDMDHENMFWYRQDPGLGLRLIYFSYDVKMKEKGDIPEGYSVSREKKERFSLILESASTNQTSMYLCASSFPGNNSPLHFGNGTRLTVT.

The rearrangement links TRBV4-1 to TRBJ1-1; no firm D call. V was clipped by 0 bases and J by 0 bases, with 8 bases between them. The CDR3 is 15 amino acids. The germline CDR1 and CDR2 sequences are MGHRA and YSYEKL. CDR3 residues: CASSQEEFVNTEAFF. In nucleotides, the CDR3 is TGCGCCAGCAGCCAAGAAGAGTTCGTGAACACTGAAGCTTTCTTT.

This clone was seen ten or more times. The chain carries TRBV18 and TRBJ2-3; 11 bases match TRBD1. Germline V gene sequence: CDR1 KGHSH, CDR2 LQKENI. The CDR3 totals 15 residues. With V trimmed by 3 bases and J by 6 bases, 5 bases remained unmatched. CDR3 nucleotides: TGTGCCAGCTCACCTGGACAGGGGGCTTATGATACGCAGTATTTT. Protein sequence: CASSPGQGAYDTQYF.

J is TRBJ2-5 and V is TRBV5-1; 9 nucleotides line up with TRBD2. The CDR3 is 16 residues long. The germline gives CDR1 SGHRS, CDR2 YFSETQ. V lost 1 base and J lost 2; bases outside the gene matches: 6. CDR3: CASSLRVAGVQETQYF. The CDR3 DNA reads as TGCGCCAGCAGCTTGCGGGTAGCGGGAGTTCAAGAGACCCAGTACTTC.

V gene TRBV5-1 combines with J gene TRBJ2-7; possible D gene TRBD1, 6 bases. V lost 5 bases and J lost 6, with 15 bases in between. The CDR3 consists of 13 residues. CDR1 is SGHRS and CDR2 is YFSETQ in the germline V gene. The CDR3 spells CASRMEQGSEQYF. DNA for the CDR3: TGCGCCAGCAGAATGGAACAGGGTAGCGAGCAGTACTTC. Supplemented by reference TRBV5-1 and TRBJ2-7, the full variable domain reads KAGVTQTPRYLIKTRGQQVTLSCSPISGHRSVSWYQQTPGQGLQFLFEYFSETQRNKGNFPGRFSGRQFSNSRSEMNVSTLELGDSALYLCASRMEQGSEQYFGPGTRLTVT.

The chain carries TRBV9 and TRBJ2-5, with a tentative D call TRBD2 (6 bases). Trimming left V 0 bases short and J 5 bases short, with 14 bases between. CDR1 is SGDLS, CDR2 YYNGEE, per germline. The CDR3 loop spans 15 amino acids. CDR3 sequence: CASSVANGGRETQYF. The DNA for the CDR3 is TGTGCCAGCAGCGTAGCTAATGGAGGGAGGGAGACCCAGTACTTC. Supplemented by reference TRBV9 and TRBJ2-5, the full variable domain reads DSGVTQTPKHLITATGQRVTLRCSPRSGDLSVYWYQQSLDQGLQFLIQYYNGEERAKGNILERFSAQQFPDLHSELNLSSLELGDSALYFCASSVANGGRETQYFGPGTRLLVL.

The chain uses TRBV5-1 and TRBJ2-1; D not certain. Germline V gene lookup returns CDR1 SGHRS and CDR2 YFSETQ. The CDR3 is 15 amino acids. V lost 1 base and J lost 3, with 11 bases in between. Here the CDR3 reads CASSLTADIYNEQFF. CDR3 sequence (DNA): TGCGCCAGCAGCTTGACCGCGGATATCTACAATGAGCAGTTCTTC.

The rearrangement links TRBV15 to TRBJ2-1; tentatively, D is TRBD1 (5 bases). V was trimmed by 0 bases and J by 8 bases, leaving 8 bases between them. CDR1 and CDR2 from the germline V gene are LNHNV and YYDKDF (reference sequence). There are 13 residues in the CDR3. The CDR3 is CATSRDQGYEQFF. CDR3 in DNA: TGTGCCACCAGCAGAGATCAGGGTTATGAGCAGTTCTTC.

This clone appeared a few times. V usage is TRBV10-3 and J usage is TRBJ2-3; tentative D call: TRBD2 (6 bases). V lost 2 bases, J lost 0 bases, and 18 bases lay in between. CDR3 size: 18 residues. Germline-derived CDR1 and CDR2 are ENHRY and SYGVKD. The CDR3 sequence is CAISERRRRAGSTDTQYF. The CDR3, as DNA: TGTGCCATCAGTGAGCGGCGCCGGAGGGCGGGGAGCACAGATACGCAGTATTTT.

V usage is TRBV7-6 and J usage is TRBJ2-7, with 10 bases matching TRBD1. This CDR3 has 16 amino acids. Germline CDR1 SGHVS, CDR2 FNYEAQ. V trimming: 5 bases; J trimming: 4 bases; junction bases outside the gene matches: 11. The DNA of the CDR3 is TGTGCCAGCAGCCCGAGTCGGACAGGGGGAAGTTACGAGCAGTACTTC. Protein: CASSPSRTGGSYEQYF. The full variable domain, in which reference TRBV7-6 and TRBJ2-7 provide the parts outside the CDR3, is GAGVSQSPRYKVTKRGQDVALRCDPISGHVSLYWYRQALGQGPEFLTYFNYEAQQDKSGLPNDRFSAERPEGSISTLTIQRTEQRDSAMYRCASSPSRTGGSYEQYFGPGTRLTVT.

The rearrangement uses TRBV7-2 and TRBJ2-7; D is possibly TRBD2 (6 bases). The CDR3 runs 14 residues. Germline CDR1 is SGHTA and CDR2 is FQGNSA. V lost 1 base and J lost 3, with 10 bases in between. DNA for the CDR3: TGTGCCAGCAGCTTAGGACTAGTCATCTACGAGCAGTACTTC. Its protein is CASSLGLVIYEQYF. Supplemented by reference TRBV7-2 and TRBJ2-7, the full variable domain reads GAGVSQSPSNKVTEKGKDVELRCDPISGHTALYWYRQSLGQGLEFLIYFQGNSAPDKSGLPSDRFSAERTGGSVSTLTIQRTQQEDSAVYLCASSLGLVIYEQYFGPGTRLTVT.

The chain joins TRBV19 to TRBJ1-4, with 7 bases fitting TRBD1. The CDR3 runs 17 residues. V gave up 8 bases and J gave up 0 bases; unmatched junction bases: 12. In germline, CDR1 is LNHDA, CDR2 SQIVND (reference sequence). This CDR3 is CASARGEGAATNEKLFF. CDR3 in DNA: TGTGCCAGTGCGAGGGGTGAGGGGGCTGCAACTAATGAAAAACTGTTTTTT.

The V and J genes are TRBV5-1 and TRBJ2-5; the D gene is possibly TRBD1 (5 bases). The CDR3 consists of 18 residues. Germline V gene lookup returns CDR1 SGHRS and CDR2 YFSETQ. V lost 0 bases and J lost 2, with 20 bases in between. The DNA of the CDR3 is TGCGCCAGCAGCTTGGAGGCGGCAGGGTTGGTTATTCAAGAGACCCAGTACTTC. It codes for CASSLEAAGLVIQETQYF.

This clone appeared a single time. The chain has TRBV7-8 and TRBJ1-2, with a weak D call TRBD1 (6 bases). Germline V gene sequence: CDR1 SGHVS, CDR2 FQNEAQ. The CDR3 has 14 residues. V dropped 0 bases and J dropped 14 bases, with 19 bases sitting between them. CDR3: CASSLAFPGTSITF. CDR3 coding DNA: TGTGCCAGCAGCTTAGCGTTTCCCGGGACATCAATAACCTTC.

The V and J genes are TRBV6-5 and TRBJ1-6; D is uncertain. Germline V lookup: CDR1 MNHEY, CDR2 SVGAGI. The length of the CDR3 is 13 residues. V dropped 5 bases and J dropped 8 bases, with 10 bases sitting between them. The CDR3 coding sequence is TGTGCCAGCAGTCCCGAGGCGTATTCACCCCTCCACTTT. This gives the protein CASSPEAYSPLHF.

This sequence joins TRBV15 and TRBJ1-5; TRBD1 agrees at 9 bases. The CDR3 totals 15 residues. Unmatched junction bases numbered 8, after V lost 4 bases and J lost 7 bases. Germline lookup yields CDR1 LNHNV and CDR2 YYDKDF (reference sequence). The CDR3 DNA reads TGTGCCACCAGCACCCGACAGGGACAGGGCCAGCCCCAGCATTTT. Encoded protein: CATSTRQGQGQPQHF.

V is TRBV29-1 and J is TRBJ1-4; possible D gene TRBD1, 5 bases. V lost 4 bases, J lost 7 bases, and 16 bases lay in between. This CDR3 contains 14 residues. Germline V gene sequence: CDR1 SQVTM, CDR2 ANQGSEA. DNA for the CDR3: TGCAGCGTTGGAGCAGCAGGGATTGGTGAAAAACTGTTTTTT. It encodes CSVGAAGIGEKLFF.

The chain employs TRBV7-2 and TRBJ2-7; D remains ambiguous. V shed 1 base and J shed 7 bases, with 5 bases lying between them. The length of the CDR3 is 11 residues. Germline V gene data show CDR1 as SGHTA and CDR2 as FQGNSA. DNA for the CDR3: TGTGCCAGCAGCTTAGGCAGGGAGCAGTACTTC. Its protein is CASSLGREQYF.

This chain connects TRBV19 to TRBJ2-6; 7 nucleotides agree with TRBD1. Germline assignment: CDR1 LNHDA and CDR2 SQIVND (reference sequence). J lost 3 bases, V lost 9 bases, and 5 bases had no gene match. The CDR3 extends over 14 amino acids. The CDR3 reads CASRGFGGANVLTF. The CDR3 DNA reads TGTGCCAGCAGGGGGTTTGGTGGGGCCAACGTCCTGACTTTC.